The source of this TCR beta chain is a study of blood T cells in healthy people across ages. Study-wide results and limits: Observed TCR beta diversity per million T cells went down as age went up. This fall followed a roughly linear course with age. Unsorted PBMC material precluded a definitive naive versus antigen-experienced comparison.

This CDR3 is 14 amino acids long. CDR1 is KGHDR and CDR2 is SFDVKD in the germline V gene. V lost 4 bases and J 6 bases, leaving 12 bases between the germline ends. Concerning this clonotype: Its antigen is not known.

Alongside a J-beta primer mix, a sample-barcoded 5' primer served in a second PCR lasting about 6 to 12 cycles. The authors tagged each cDNA molecule using a template-switch adaptor with 12 random nucleotides. TCRdb itself ran the 5' RACE reads through MiXCR, one entry per CDR3 protein. The repertoire consists of 2 million or so distinct CDR3 sequences, with roughly 49% occurring once and the leading ten covering roughly 2.1%. This receptor was identified in a woman between 35 and 50 years old in good health. Sequences were obtained from blood. This chain connects TRBV24-1 to TRBJ2-1, with D possibly matching TRBD1 (6 bases). The CDR3: CATSEQGSVNEQFF. CDR3 nucleotides: TGTGCCACCAGTGAACAGGGATCGGTCAATGAGCAGTTCTTC.